These 28 T cell receptor beta chains originate from one sample sequenced in a study of PD-1 blockade in classical Hodgkin lymphoma. There was relapse after autologous stem cell transplantation in every patient, and there was variation in brentuximab vedotin exposure. Only in-frame clones appear in the TCRdb table, and some are missing; sequencing was by immunoSEQ multiplex PCR. The sample carries just under 30,000 clones, approximately 70% recorded once. This specimen consisted of peripheral blood mononuclear cells (PBMCs), obtained before the second cycle of nivolumab. These receptors were collected from a human donor with classical Hodgkin lymphoma.

The V and J genes are TRBV25-1 and TRBJ1-2, with D uncertain. Germline CDR1 reads MGHDK; CDR2 reads SYGVNS. Trimming cost V 5 bases and J 5 bases, with 12 bases left between them. CDR3 length: 13 residues. The CDR3 bases are TGTGCCAGCAGTCGAGGCCTGGGGTATGGCTACACCTTC. Amino acid sequence: CASSRGLGYGYTF.

The chain carries TRBV30 and TRBJ1-1, with D possibly TRBD1 on 5 matching bases. The V end was cut by 4 bases, the J end by 0 bases, with 21 bases between. Per the germline V gene, CDR1 is GTSNPN and CDR2 is SVGIG (reference sequence). CDR3 size: 17 residues. The CDR3 spells CAWKGSAGLLMNTEAFF. DNA of the CDR3: TGTGCCTGGAAGGGGTCGGCAGGCCTTCTAATGAACACTGAAGCTTTCTTT.

The chain has TRBV7-9 and TRBJ2-3, with 9 positions matching TRBD2. This CDR3 region has 14 residues. CDR1 is SEHNR, CDR2 FQNEAQ, per germline (reference sequence). J lost 4 bases, V lost 5 bases, and 4 bases had no gene match. CDR3 sequence: CASSPGLAPDTQYF. The DNA of the CDR3 is TGTGCCAGCAGCCCGGGACTAGCCCCAGATACGCAGTATTTT.

V gene TRBV29-1 combines with J gene TRBJ1-1; D unresolved. Germline lookup yields CDR1 SQVTM and CDR2 ANQGSEA. V was pared by 7 bases and J by 1 base, with 19 bases between. This CDR3 is 15 amino acids long. DNA of the CDR3: TGCAGCGCCCAAGGCTGGACGGCGGGGAACACTGAAGCTTTCTTT. It yields the protein CSAQGWTAGNTEAFF.

This clone appeared a few times. The chain carries TRBV5-4 and TRBJ1-6, with 7 bases fitting TRBD1. Germline V CDR1 and CDR2: SGHNT, YYREEE (reference sequence). This CDR3 is 15 amino acids long. Trimming at V came to 4 bases and at J to 1 base, leaving 2 bases not matched to a gene. CDR3 in DNA: TGTGCCAGCAGCGCGACAGGGTCCTATAATTCACCCCTCCACTTT. Its translation: CASSATGSYNSPLHF.

The chain links TRBV28 to TRBJ2-5, with D perhaps matching TRBD1 (6 bases). Germline V gene lookup returns CDR1 MDHEN and CDR2 SYDVKM. V lost 4 bases and J lost 7, with 16 bases in between. The CDR3 runs 14 residues. CDR3 nucleotide sequence: TGTGCCAGCAGTTCCCAGGCAGGGGCGGGGACCCAGTACTTC. Amino acids: CASSSQAGAGTQYF.

The genes are TRBV11-2 and TRBJ2-7, with D perhaps matching TRBD1 (5 bases). Germline V gives CDR1 SGHAT, CDR2 FQNNGV. The germline V and J ends were trimmed by 5 bases and 2 bases, with 16 bases remaining between them. The CDR3 extends over 15 amino acids. In nucleotides, the CDR3 is TGTGCCAGCAGCCTCACTTCTCAGGGTGCCTACGAGCAGTACTTC. As protein: CASSLTSQGAYEQYF.

CDR3 in amino acids: CASSPSGSWNTEAFF. The CDR3 DNA follows: TGTGCCAGCTCACCCTCAGGGTCCTGGAACACTGAAGCTTTCTTT. V and J are TRBV18 and TRBJ1-1; D might be TRBD1 (5 bases). The germline CDR1 and CDR2 sequences are KGHSH and LQKENI. The germline V and J ends were trimmed by 3 bases and 1 base, with 12 bases remaining between them. The CDR3 loop spans 15 amino acids.

The chain links TRBV6-5 to TRBJ2-1, with TRBD2 matching over 10 bases. This CDR3 has 15 residues. The V gene end was trimmed by 6 bases and the J gene end by 3 bases; junction bases not matched to a gene: 5. Germline CDR1 and CDR2: MNHEY and SVGAGI. CDR3 in amino acids: CASSSGLAHYNEQFF. The CDR3 DNA reads TGTGCCAGCAGCTCGGGACTAGCGCACTACAATGAGCAGTTCTTC.

By proportion, this clone is medium-sized. This rearrangement joins TRBV27 to TRBJ2-7; 12 bases map to TRBD2. Germline V lookup: CDR1 MNHEY, CDR2 SMNVEV (reference sequence). J was trimmed by 0 bases and V by 4 bases; bases with no gene match: 4. This CDR3 region has 16 residues. The CDR3 DNA is TGTGCCAGCAGTTCCACTAGCGGGGGGATCTCCTACGAGCAGTACTTC. Its protein product is CASSSTSGGISYEQYF.

This clone is judged medium-sized (0.01 to 0.1%). The gene calls are TRBV7-9 and TRBJ2-5; 12 nucleotides match TRBD2. V trimming: 5 bases; J trimming: 5 bases; junction bases outside the gene matches: 6. CDR1 is SEHNR, CDR2 FQNEAQ, per germline (reference sequence). This CDR3 spans 15 amino acids. The DNA for the CDR3 is TGTGCCAGCAGCCTCTTGACTAGCGGGAGTGAGACCCAGTACTTC. It encodes CASSLLTSGSETQYF.

The genes are TRBV15 and TRBJ2-6; D is perhaps TRBD1 (5 bases). The V gene lost 6 bases and the J gene lost 0 bases, with 9 bases spanning the gap. This CDR3 spans 15 amino acids. Germline V gene sequence: CDR1 LNHNV, CDR2 YYDKDF (reference sequence). The CDR3 region has the DNA TGTGCCACCAGAAGGGGTTCCTCTGGGGCCAACGTCCTGACTTTC. It codes for CATRRGSSGANVLTF.

The chain joins TRBV10-2 to TRBJ2-3; D might be TRBD2 (7 bases). The CDR3 contains 15 residues. The germline V gene encodes CDR1 WSHSY and CDR2 SAAADI. Trimming pared 2 bases from V and 5 bases from J, leaving 14 bases between. Written as DNA, the CDR3 is TGCGCCAGCAGTGAGAAGGGGGGGGCGGTAGATACGCAGTATTTT. Translated: CASSEKGGAVDTQYF.

The chain joins TRBV11-3 to TRBJ2-3, with 11 bases that match TRBD2. This CDR3 spans 16 amino acids. V was clipped by 5 bases and J by 3 bases; unmatched bases: 7. Per germline, CDR1 SGHNT and CDR2 YENEEA. In DNA form, the CDR3 reads TGTGCCAGCAGCGCAACTAGCGGGAGTCGGACAGATACGCAGTATTTT. It codes for CASSATSGSRTDTQYF.

The genes are TRBV27 and TRBJ1-5; no firm D call. With 8 bases removed from V and 7 bases from J, the gap between germline ends came to 12 bases. This CDR3 spans 12 amino acids. Per the germline V gene, CDR1 is MNHEY and CDR2 is SMNVEV (reference sequence). In nucleotides, the CDR3 is TGTGCCAGCCCTCCGGGTTGCCAGCCCCAGCATTTT. The encoded protein is CASPPGCQPQHF.

The V call is TRBV11-2, the J call TRBJ2-4, with TRBD1 as a possible D gene (6 bases). Germline lookup yields CDR1 SGHAT and CDR2 FQNNGV. This CDR3 is built from 19 residues. Trimming took 5 bases from V and 0 from J, leaving 23 bases between them. The CDR3: CASSPIRASGALAKNIQYF. CDR3 sequence (DNA): TGTGCCAGCAGCCCTATCCGGGCCTCAGGGGCCCTAGCCAAAAACATTCAGTACTTC. Combining the CDR3 with reference TRBV11-2 and TRBJ2-4 gives the whole variable domain EAGVAQSPRYKIIEKRQSVAFWCNPISGHATLYWYQQILGQGPKLLIQFQNNGVVDDSQLPKDRFSAERLKGVDSTLKIQPAKLEDSAVYLCASSPIRASGALAKNIQYFGAGTRLSVL.

This clone was observed a few times. This chain connects TRBV11-2 to TRBJ2-4, with TRBD1 matching over 9 bases. V lost 4 bases to trimming and J lost 7 bases; unmatched junction nucleotides: 8. Germline CDR1 reads SGHAT; CDR2 reads FQNNGV. There are 15 residues in the CDR3. CDR3 loop: CASSSSDRGGNIQYF. The CDR3, as DNA: TGTGCCAGCAGCTCCTCGGACAGGGGAGGGAACATTCAGTACTTC.

The table lists this clone with a count of one. The chain links TRBV19 to TRBJ1-6; 7 bases are shared with TRBD1. This CDR3 is built from 14 residues. The germline gives CDR1 LNHDA, CDR2 SQIVND (reference sequence). With V trimmed by 6 bases and J by 6 bases, 5 bases remained unmatched. The CDR3 here is CASSSGQVNSPLHF. In nucleotides, the CDR3 is TGTGCCAGTAGCAGCGGACAGGTTAATTCACCCCTCCACTTT. The full variable domain, completed using reference TRBV19 and TRBJ1-6, is DGGITQSPKYLFRKEGQNVTLSCEQNLNHDAMYWYRQDPGQGLRLIYYSQIVNDFQKGDIAEGYSVSREKKESFPLTVTSAQKNPTAFYLCASSSGQVNSPLHFGNGTRLTVT.

The chain combines TRBV19 with TRBJ2-7; 11 bases are a match to TRBD2. V dropped 3 bases and J dropped 6; count of bases not matched to a gene: 10. Per germline, CDR1 LNHDA and CDR2 SQIVND (reference sequence). CDR3 length: 16 residues. CDR3 DNA sequence: TGTGCCAGTAGTATTCGTAGCGGGGGGGCGATCCTCGAGCAGTACTTC. It codes for CASSIRSGGAILEQYF.

CDR3 protein: CASSPRLGSEQFF. The CDR3 region has the DNA TGTGCCAGCAGCCCCCGGCTAGGAAGTGAGCAGTTCTTC. J is TRBJ2-1 and V is TRBV6-5, with D hard to call. V lost 6 bases, J lost 9 bases, and 15 bases lay in between. The germline V gene encodes CDR1 MNHEY and CDR2 SVGAGI. The CDR3 sequence is 13 residues long.

The rearrangement links TRBV6-5 to TRBJ1-2; D not certain. Germline V gives CDR1 MNHEY, CDR2 SVGAGI. The V gene lost 5 bases and the J gene lost 8 bases, with 15 bases spanning the gap. CDR3 length: 13 residues. The CDR3 nucleotides are TGTGCCAGCAGTGAAGCGCTGTTGTTCGGCTACACCTTC. Its protein product is CASSEALLFGYTF.

This clone was observed a single time. V gene TRBV6-1 combines with J gene TRBJ2-1; D unresolved. The ends were cut back, 5 bases at V and 3 bases at J, with 5 bases in the middle. This CDR3 has 12 amino acids. Per germline, CDR1 MNHNS and CDR2 SASEGT. CDR3 DNA: TGTGCCAGCAGTAGGAACTACAATGAGCAGTTCTTC. Amino acids: CASSRNYNEQFF.

V and J are TRBV11-2 and TRBJ2-7, with D perhaps given as TRBD1 or TRBD2 (6 bases each). Per germline, CDR1 SGHAT and CDR2 FQNNGV. This CDR3 contains 14 residues. The V end lost 3 bases, the J end lost 5 bases, and 14 bases lay between the germline ends. Here the CDR3 DNA reads TGTGCCAGCAGCTTTAGGGGGGCTTATGACGAGCAGTACTTC. Translation gives CASSFRGAYDEQYF. The full variable domain, rest sourced from reference TRBV11-2 and TRBJ2-7, is EAGVAQSPRYKIIEKRQSVAFWCNPISGHATLYWYQQILGQGPKLLIQFQNNGVVDDSQLPKDRFSAERLKGVDSTLKIQPAKLEDSAVYLCASSFRGAYDEQYFGPGTRLTVT.

The CDR3 reads CASSPPTGGLYTGELFF. The CDR3 DNA reads TGTGCCAGCAGCCCGCCAACAGGGGGGCTTTACACCGGGGAGCTGTTTTTT. The chain is built from TRBV7-2 and TRBJ2-2, with 8 nucleotides matching TRBD1. The CDR3 covers 17 residues. Germline V gene lookup returns CDR1 SGHTA and CDR2 FQGNSA. V trimming: 5 bases; J trimming: 3 bases; junction bases outside the gene matches: 11. The full variable domain, completed using reference TRBV7-2 and TRBJ2-2, is GAGVSQSPSNKVTEKGKDVELRCDPISGHTALYWYRQSLGQGLEFLIYFQGNSAPDKSGLPSDRFSAERTGGSVSTLTIQRTQQEDSAVYLCASSPPTGGLYTGELFFGEGSRLTVL.

The V gene is TRBV5-5, the J gene TRBJ1-4; tentative D call: TRBD1 (5 bases). From germline, CDR1 is SGHKS and CDR2 YYEKEE (reference sequence). The CDR3 length is 14 residues. Deletions cut 0 bases from V and 3 bases from J, with 6 bases between. The CDR3 nucleotides are TGTGCCAGCAGCTTGGTCAGGGCTAATGAAAAACTGTTTTTT. Amino acid sequence: CASSLVRANEKLFF.

The chain recombines TRBV6-1 with TRBJ1-2, with a possible D match to TRBD1 (5 bases). The ends were cut back, 6 bases at V and 2 bases at J, with 13 bases in the middle. This CDR3 is built from 14 residues. The germline gives CDR1 MNHNS, CDR2 SASEGT. The CDR3 DNA reads TGTGCCAGCAGCACCTCCGGGGGGAACTATGGCTACACCTTC. This sequence encodes CASSTSGGNYGYTF.

The genes are TRBV27 and TRBJ1-2, with D possibly TRBD1 on 6 matching bases. The length of the CDR3 is 14 residues. Trimming pared 6 bases from V and 8 bases from J, leaving 19 bases between. Germline CDR1 reads MNHEY; CDR2 reads SMNVEV (reference sequence). The CDR3 DNA follows: TGTGCCAGCAGCCCCCAGGGGCTGGGGTGGGGCTACACCTTC. The encoded protein is CASSPQGLGWGYTF.

This sequence joins TRBV5-4 and TRBJ1-1; 7 bases align to TRBD1. The germline gives CDR1 SGHNT, CDR2 YYREEE (reference sequence). CDR3 size: 14 residues. Trimming cost V 1 base and J 3 bases; bases outside gene matches: 3. CDR3 in DNA: TGTGCCAGCAGCTTGTATGACAGGGACACTGAAGCTTTCTTT. Translation: CASSLYDRDTEAFF.